Listed below are T cell receptor beta chains from one sample, sequenced in a study of blood T cell repertoires in COVID-19. Generated by immunoSEQ multiplex PCR, the TCRdb table keeps only in-frame clones and is missing some. Of tens of thousands of clones in the sample, around 80% were seen once. Sample: peripheral blood. The source is a human donor in a cohort sampled during active COVID-19. Both conserved end residues are part of each CDR3. Each record gives: V gene, clone size, D gene, J gene, CDR3 DNA, CDR3 protein. The D gene is left open where the match is weak. Some rows mark clone size as missing; the rest say once, few, many or name a class of expanded clone.

>TRBV5-4|-|TRBD2|TRBJ2-1
TGTGCCAGCAGTCCAGGGACTAGCGGGAACAGGGGTGAGCAGTTCTTC
CASSPGTSGNRGEQFF
>TRBV7-2|-|TRBD2|TRBJ2-3
TGTGCCAGCACCCAGGGGGCTAGCGGGAGTCCTACGCAGTATTTT
CASTQGASGSPTQYF
>TRBV6-2/TRBV6-3|few|TRBD2|TRBJ2-7
TGTGCCAGCAGCGATCTAGCGGGAGGATCCTACGAGCAGTACTTC
CASSDLAGGSYEQYF
>TRBV2|-|-|TRBJ2-1
TGTGCCAGTACCCCGGTACTAGTAAACAATGAGCAGTTCTTC
CASTPVLVNNEQFF
>TRBV27|-|-|TRBJ2-7
TGTGCCAGCAGTCCCAGGGAAGCAGGTCCCTACGAGCAGTACTTC
CASSPREAGPYEQYF
>TRBV6-2/TRBV6-3|-|TRBD2|TRBJ2-2
TGTGCCAGCAGTTACCCCCAGGGCAGGACTAGCGGGTTAAGGACCGGGGAGCTGTTTTTT
CASSYPQGRTSGLRTGELFF
>TRBV6-1|-|TRBD1|TRBJ1-6
TGTGCCAGCAGTGGGGGGACAGGGGCCTTTTATAATTCACCCCTCCACTTT
CASSGGTGAFYNSPLHF
>TRBV7-2|few|-|TRBJ1-2
TGTGCCAGCAGTCTAGCCGGAGGCCTAATTTATGGCTACACCTTC
CASSLAGGLIYGYTF
>TRBV19|-|-|TRBJ2-7
TGTGCCAGTAGTTCCAGGGGATTAGGAAACTACGAGCAGTACTTC
CASSSRGLGNYEQYF
>TRBV12-3/TRBV12-4|-|-|TRBJ2-7
TGTGCCAGCATGACAGGTGGCGAGCAGTACTTC
CASMTGGEQYF
>TRBV6-9|-|TRBD1|TRBJ1-2
TGTGCCAGCAGTTCGCGGGACAGGGTCTTGGTCGGCTACACCTTC
CASSSRDRVLVGYTF
>TRBV11-3|-|TRBD1|TRBJ2-7
TGTGCCAGCAGCTTATCCGGACAGGGGGCTTACGAGCAGTACTTC
CASSLSGQGAYEQYF
>TRBV30|-|TRBD2|TRBJ2-1
TGTGCCTGGAGTAAGATGACTAGCGGGACTTACAATGAGCAGTTCTTC
CAWSKMTSGTYNEQFF
>TRBV12-5|-|TRBD1|TRBJ1-6
TGTGCTAGTGGTTTGGAGGGGGCAAGTCTGGGTAGCATCCACTTT
CASGLEGASLGSIHF
>TRBV30|-|-|TRBJ1-1
TGTGCCTGGAGTGTACAATCGGGGACTGAAGCTTTCTTT
CAWSVQSGTEAFF
>TRBV18|-|-|TRBJ1-3
TGTGCCAGCTCAAGGTCCGGGGGGAACACCATATATTTT
CASSRSGGNTIYF
>TRBV28|-|-|TRBJ2-3
TGTGCCAGCAGTTTAATTTTCGGGAGTCGGATTGTAGATACGCAGTATTTT
CASSLIFGSRIVDTQYF
>TRBV15|-|-|TRBJ2-2
TGTGCCACCAGCAGAGACCAGGGCGGGGAGCTGTTTTTT
CATSRDQGGELFF
>TRBV2|few|TRBD2|TRBJ2-1
TGTGCCAGCAGTAAGACTAGCGGGAGGGCCAATGAGCAGTTCTTC
CASSKTSGRANEQFF
>TRBV28|-|TRBD2|TRBJ2-3
TGTGCCAGCAGCGGACTAGCGGTGAGAGATACGCAGTATTTT
CASSGLAVRDTQYF
>TRBV7-3|-|-|TRBJ2-3
TGTGCCACTACAGGGCGCACAGGTACGCAGTATTTT
CATTGRTGTQYF
>TRBV2|few|TRBD2|TRBJ2-2
TGTGCCAGCAGTGATCCGGGACTAGCGGGAGGGCCTGGGTACGGGGAGCTGTTTTTT
CASSDPGLAGGPGYGELFF
>TRBV30|-|-|TRBJ2-7
TGTGCCTGGAGGCACCAGGGTACGAGCTCCTACGAGCAGTACTTC
CAWRHQGTSSYEQYF
>TRBV5-1|-|-|TRBJ2-3
TGCGCCAGCAGCTTGGTTGGCAGGGGATCAGATACGCAGTATTTT
CASSLVGRGSDTQYF
>TRBV4-3|-|-|TRBJ2-7
TGCGCCAGCAGCCAAGCCCCCAGGGGTTCGGACGAGCAGTACTTC
CASSQAPRGSDEQYF
>TRBV5-4|few|TRBD2|TRBJ2-7
TGTGCCAGCAGCGCCGTCCGGACGGGAGCGGGGGAGCAGTACTTC
CASSAVRTGAGEQYF
>TRBV5-6|-|TRBD2|TRBJ2-2
TGTGCCAGCAGCTCTCGTCTGACTAGCGGGAACACCGGGGAGCTGTTTTTT
CASSSRLTSGNTGELFF
>TRBV11-2|-|TRBD1|TRBJ2-5
TGTGCCAGCACTGGACAGGGGAGGGAGGAGACCCAGTACTTC
CASTGQGREETQYF
>TRBV27|once|TRBD1|TRBJ2-7
TGTGCCAGCACGCCTACAGGGGGCTTTTCCTACGAGCAGTACTTC
CASTPTGGFSYEQYF
>TRBV9|few|-|TRBJ1-5
TGTGCCAGCAGCCGCTACGGGGGGGGGATCGATCAGCCCCAGCATTTT
CASSRYGGGIDQPQHF
>TRBV28|-|-|TRBJ1-5
TGTGCCAGCAGCTTGGGGGGTGCTCAGCCCCAGCATTTT
CASSLGGAQPQHF
>TRBV9|-|-|TRBJ1-1
TGTGCCAGCAGCGCACAGGGAGGGTTGGACACTGAAGCTTTCTTT
CASSAQGGLDTEAFF
>TRBV3-1/TRBV3-2|-|TRBD1|TRBJ2-7
TGTGCCAGCAGCCCCAGACAGGGAGCCCACGAGCAGTACTTC
CASSPRQGAHEQYF
>TRBV5-5|-|-|TRBJ1-3
TGTGCCAGCAGCTTGCTCCCGGACAGTGGAAACACCATATATTTT
CASSLLPDSGNTIYF
>TRBV28|-|TRBD1|TRBJ2-2
TGTGCCAGCAGTTCAGGGGGTAACACCGGGGAGCTGTTTTTT
CASSSGGNTGELFF
>TRBV13|-|-|TRBJ2-1
TGTGCCAGCACCACCCTTTTCGGGAGCTCCTACAATGAGCAGTTCTTC
CASTTLFGSSYNEQFF
>TRBV7-3|-|-|TRBJ2-6
TGTGCCAGCAGTATATCTGGGGCCAACGTCCTGACTTTC
CASSISGANVLTF
>TRBV20-1|once|-|TRBJ2-5
TGCAGGGTGGCGGACCAAGAGACCCAGTACTTC
CRVADQETQYF
>TRBV18|-|-|TRBJ1-2
TGTGCCAGCTCACCAGAGTTGCAAGGGGGCTATGGCTACACCTTC
CASSPELQGGYGYTF
>TRBV25-1|-|TRBD2|TRBJ2-5
TGTGCCAGCAGTGGGGGACTAGCTTGGGAGACCCAGTACTTC
CASSGGLAWETQYF
>TRBV18|-|-|TRBJ2-7
TGTGCCAGCTCCGCTTACACAGACCCAGAGCAGTACTTC
CASSAYTDPEQYF
>TRBV11-3|-|TRBD1|TRBJ2-6
TGTGCCAGCAGCTCCGGGACAGGTTCGGGGGCCAACGTCCTGACTTTC
CASSSGTGSGANVLTF
>TRBV19|once|-|TRBJ2-2
TGTGCCAGTAGCACCGGGACCGGGGAGCTGTTTTTT
CASSTGTGELFF
>TRBV4-1|few|TRBD1|TRBJ1-6
TGCGCCAGCAGCCCCATACCGACAGGGATTTCCGTGAATTCACCCCTCCACTTT
CASSPIPTGISVNSPLHF
>TRBV18|-|-|TRBJ2-7
TGTGCCAGCTCACCCTCGGCTAGAACCTACGAGCAGTACTTC
CASSPSARTYEQYF
>TRBV11-3|once|-|TRBJ2-7
TGTGCCAGCAGCTTAGACGTCAGCTCCTACGAGCAGTACTTC
CASSLDVSSYEQYF
>TRBV20-1|-|-|TRBJ1-5
TGCAGTGCTAGTGGGGGCCTGATCTTCAATAGCAATCAGCCCCAGCATTTT
CSASGGLIFNSNQPQHF
>TRBV18|once|TRBD2|TRBJ2-1
TGTGCCAGCTCACCTGGACTAGCGGACTCCTACAATGAGCAGTTCTTC
CASSPGLADSYNEQFF
>TRBV30|once|TRBD1|TRBJ2-4
TGTGCCTGGAGCGCCCAGGGGGCGACGGCCAAAAACATTCAGTACTTC
CAWSAQGATAKNIQYF
>TRBV18|once|TRBD1|TRBJ1-1
TGTGCCAGCTCACCACCCGGGACAGCAATGCCCCCTGAAGCTTTCTTT
CASSPPGTAMPPEAFF
>TRBV6-2/TRBV6-3|-|TRBD1|TRBJ1-5
TGTGCCAGCAGTTACCTGGGACAGCGCAATCAGCCCCAGCATTTT
CASSYLGQRNQPQHF
>TRBV21-1|-|-|TRBJ2-7
TGTGCCAGCAGCAATTATCCAGGGGGCAGCGGAGACACCTACGAGCAGTACTTC
CASSNYPGGSGDTYEQYF
>TRBV7-3|-|TRBD2|TRBJ2-2
TGTGCCAGCAGCCCCAATAGCGGGAGGCGCACCGGGGAGCTGTTTTTT
CASSPNSGRRTGELFF
>TRBV30|-|TRBD2|TRBJ2-1
TGTGCCTGGAACAGACTAGCGGGAGGAACCCCGTGGGGCGATGAGCAGTTCTTC
CAWNRLAGGTPWGDEQFF
>TRBV6-1|-|TRBD1|TRBJ1-5
TGTGCCAGCAGTGAAACCCAGGGGGCCCAGCCCCAGCATTTT
CASSETQGAQPQHF
>TRBV5-5|once|TRBD1|TRBJ1-1
TGTGCCAGCAGCCGGGGGACAGGGTGGAGAACTGAAGCTTTCTTT
CASSRGTGWRTEAFF
>TRBV30|-|-|TRBJ2-7
TGTGCCTGGAGTGTACGGGACATGGCAATCCACGAGCAGTACTTC
CAWSVRDMAIHEQYF
>TRBV5-1|-|-|TRBJ2-7
TGCGCCAGCAGCTTGGAGGGGGGGCAGGTCTACGAGCAGTACTTC
CASSLEGGQVYEQYF